The 25 T cell receptor beta chains given below trace back to one sample, sequenced in a study of blood T cell repertoires in COVID-19 (TCRdb year 2020). Libraries were made using the immunoSEQ multiplex PCR assay. TCRdb obtained this table from immuneACCESS and retained in-frame rearrangements with V and J assigned. These tables miss some clones; where compared with another copy, unresolved V genes account for less than half of the shortfall, and the remainder is unexplained. The table for this sample lists 250,000 to 400,000 clones; around 90% of them were counted only once. The top ten hold 5.2% of the sample. The sample consisted of PBMCs or T cells enriched from blood (not recorded which). These receptors all stem from a man between 60 and 75 years old who had recovered from COVID-19.

CDR3: CASRPHQAGRGSYGYTF. CDR3 DNA: TGTGCCAGCAGACCCCACCAGGCGGGGAGGGGAAGCTATGGCTACACCTTC. The chain is built from TRBV28 and TRBJ1-2; tentative D call: TRBD1 (5 bases). The CDR3 loop spans 17 amino acids. Per the germline V gene, CDR1 is MDHEN and CDR2 is SYDVKM. Trimming shortened V by 6 bases and J by 4 bases, and 24 bases separated the two germline ends.

The genes are TRBV4-1 and TRBJ2-3; 9 nucleotides line up with TRBD1. The V and J ends lost 4 bases and 1 base, in that order; junction bases with no gene match: 3. The CDR3 runs 15 residues. Looked up from germline, CDR1 is MGHRA and CDR2 is YSYEKL. This chain's CDR3 is CASSLRTGGTDTQYF. In DNA, the CDR3 is TGCGCCAGCAGCCTGAGGACAGGGGGCACAGATACGCAGTATTTT.

The rearrangement uses TRBV9 and TRBJ2-1, with a possible D match to TRBD2 (5 bases). Trimming cost V 4 bases and J 0 bases, with 11 bases left between them. The CDR3 runs to 15 residues. The V gene's germline CDR1 is SGDLS and CDR2 YYNGEE. CDR3 DNA sequence: TGTGCCAGCAGCCTGACTGGGAGCTCCTACAATGAGCAGTTCTTC. It yields the protein CASSLTGSSYNEQFF. Full variable domain (missing parts from reference TRBV9 and TRBJ2-1): DSGVTQTPKHLITATGQRVTLRCSPRSGDLSVYWYQQSLDQGLQFLIQYYNGEERAKGNILERFSAQQFPDLHSELNLSSLELGDSALYFCASSLTGSSYNEQFFGPGTRLTVL.

The chain combines TRBV7-3 with TRBJ2-2; 7 bases agree with TRBD2. Germline lookup yields CDR1 SGHTA and CDR2 FQGTGA. J lost 2 bases, V lost 5 bases, and 5 bases had no gene match. The length of the CDR3 is 15 residues. The CDR3 DNA is TGTGCCAGCAGCCCGAGCGGGGTTAACACCGGGGAGCTGTTTTTT. Encoded protein: CASSPSGVNTGELFF.

The CDR3 DNA reads TGTGCCAGCAGCTCTGGTGGTACTTTGAACACTGAAGCTTTCTTT. This encodes CASSSGGTLNTEAFF. This rearrangement joins TRBV5-4 to TRBJ1-1; no clear D gene. Trimming took 3 bases from V and 0 from J, leaving 12 bases between them. Per the germline V gene, CDR1 is SGHNT and CDR2 is YYREEE (reference sequence). This CDR3 contains 15 residues.

Here the CDR3 reads CASRASPGGGGYEQYF. The CDR3 DNA is TGCGCCAGCAGGGCCTCCCCCGGGGGAGGGGGTTACGAGCAGTACTTC. The gene calls are TRBV5-1 and TRBJ2-7, with D possibly being TRBD2 (7 bases). CDR1 is SGHRS and CDR2 is YFSETQ in the germline V gene. Trimming took off 5 bases at V and 4 bases at J, with 22 bases between the two ends. The length of the CDR3 is 16 residues. Looking up the rest from reference TRBV5-1 and TRBJ2-7 gives the full variable domain: KAGVTQTPRYLIKTRGQQVTLSCSPISGHRSVSWYQQTPGQGLQFLFEYFSETQRNKGNFPGRFSGRQFSNSRSEMNVSTLELGDSALYLCASRASPGGGGYEQYFGPGTRLTVT.

For the CDR3, the DNA is TGTGCCAGCAGTTTAGAGGGAATGGGATATGGCTACACCTTC. This encodes CASSLEGMGYGYTF. The J gene is TRBJ1-2, the V gene TRBV27, with unresolved D. Trimming pared 2 bases from V and 5 bases from J, leaving 12 bases between. Looked up from germline, CDR1 is MNHEY and CDR2 is SMNVEV (reference sequence). CDR3 length: 14 residues.

The chain carries TRBV5-5 and TRBJ2-7; 13 positions match TRBD2. There are 16 residues in the CDR3. Germline V gene sequence: CDR1 SGHKS, CDR2 YYEKEE (reference sequence). Unmatched junction bases numbered 8, after V lost 0 bases and J lost 8 bases. CDR3 in DNA: TGTGCCAGCAGCTTGGAACTAGCGGGGGGGAGATCCAAGCAGTACTTC. Translated, it gives CASSLELAGGRSKQYF.

This chain uses TRBV5-1 with TRBJ1-4; 9 bases map to TRBD1. The CDR3 spans 16 residues. Germline CDR1 is SGHRS and CDR2 is YFSETQ. J was trimmed by 1 base and V by 0 bases; bases with no gene match: 1. In nucleotides, the CDR3 is TGCGCCAGCAGCTTGGCGACAGGGGGAACTAATGAAAAACTGTTTTTT. It specifies CASSLATGGTNEKLFF.

This clone came up once. The chain combines TRBV5-5 with TRBJ2-3; D possibly corresponds to TRBD1 (6 bases). From germline, CDR1 is SGHKS and CDR2 YYEKEE (reference sequence). V gave up 0 bases and J gave up 2 bases, with 10 bases separating them. The CDR3 totals 15 residues. CDR3 amino acids: CASSLATGYTDTQYF. The CDR3 bases are TGTGCCAGCAGCTTGGCTACAGGGTACACAGATACGCAGTATTTT.

The rearrangement joins TRBV11-2 to TRBJ2-7, with D possibly matching TRBD1 (6 bases). The ends were cut back, 5 bases at V and 2 bases at J, with 13 bases in the middle. This CDR3 has 14 residues. Germline CDR1 reads SGHAT; CDR2 reads FQNNGV. The CDR3 here is CASSRPRTAYEQYF. In DNA, the CDR3 is TGTGCCAGCAGCCGACCTCGGACAGCCTACGAGCAGTACTTC.

The gene calls are TRBV7-9 and TRBJ2-3; 12 bases agree with TRBD2. Germline CDR1 and CDR2: SEHNR and FQNEAQ (reference sequence). J gave up 7 bases and V 5 bases, and 7 bases lay outside the gene matches. The CDR3 totals 15 residues. The DNA of the CDR3 is TGTGCCAGCAGCAGACTAGCGGGAGAAATGAATACGCAGTATTTT. Translating gives CASSRLAGEMNTQYF.

The CDR3 sequence is CASSLGSYEETQYF. The CDR3 region has the DNA TGCGCCAGCAGCCTGGGGTCCTATGAAGAGACCCAGTACTTC. V and J are TRBV5-1 and TRBJ2-5; D ambiguous. Germline CDR1 is SGHRS and CDR2 is YFSETQ. CDR3 length: 14 amino acids. V lost 4 bases, J lost 3 bases, and 13 bases lay in between.

On this clone itself: Other DNA sequences in the sample encode the same CDR3. In DNA, the CDR3 is TGTGCCAGCAGCCCCCGCGGCACAGATACGCAGTATTTT. It translates to CASSPRGTDTQYF. V is TRBV3-1 (or the pseudogene TRBV3-2) and J is TRBJ2-3; D remains ambiguous. V lost 4 bases and J 1 base, leaving 6 bases between the germline ends. This CDR3 region has 13 residues. Germline CDR1 is LGHDT and CDR2 is YNNKEL (reference sequence).

This chain joins TRBV6-1 and TRBJ2-3; no clear D gene. This CDR3 comprises 15 residues. Trimming cost V 2 bases and J 3 bases, with 12 bases left between them. Germline lookup yields CDR1 MNHNS and CDR2 SASEGT. CDR3 loop: CASSELDGYTDTQYF. The CDR3 DNA reads as TGTGCCAGCAGTGAACTCGACGGGTATACAGATACGCAGTATTTT.

V usage is TRBV30 and J usage is TRBJ2-7; perhaps TRBD1 as D (6 bases). There are 14 residues in the CDR3. Trimming shortened V by 2 bases and J by 7 bases, and 18 bases separated the two germline ends. Germline V lookup: CDR1 GTSNPN, CDR2 SVGIG (reference sequence). CDR3 sequence reads: CAWSPPGTSREQYF. The CDR3 DNA reads as TGTGCCTGGAGTCCACCCGGGACAAGTCGGGAGCAGTACTTC.

The chain employs TRBV18 and TRBJ2-3; perhaps TRBD2 as D (5 bases). Trimming removed 3 bases from V and 4 bases from J, with 11 bases in between. Germline CDR1 and CDR2: KGHSH and LQKENI. The CDR3 is made up of 14 amino acids. The CDR3: CASSPHPGSDTQYF. CDR3 coding DNA: TGTGCCAGCTCACCGCACCCGGGATCAGATACGCAGTATTTT.

J is TRBJ1-3 and V is TRBV15, with 7 positions matching TRBD1. The ends lost 1 base at V and 1 base at J; junction bases unmatched: 7. The CDR3 spans 17 residues. From germline, CDR1 is LNHNV and CDR2 YYDKDF (reference sequence). CDR3 region: CATSRGQGRGSGNTIYF. The CDR3 region has the DNA TGTGCCACCAGCAGAGGACAGGGCCGGGGGTCTGGAAACACCATATATTTT.

Concerning this clone: The sample contains more than one DNA sequence encoding this CDR3. The chain uses TRBV3-1 (or the pseudogene TRBV3-2) and TRBJ1-2; TRBD1 matches 8 bases. The CDR3 is 13 amino acids. V was pared by 4 bases and J by 5 bases, with 3 bases of the junction left unmatched. Germline V gene sequence: CDR1 LGHDT, CDR2 YNNKEL (reference sequence). The CDR3 DNA is TGTGCCAGCAGCCCCGGACAGGGATATGGCTACACCTTC. This encodes CASSPGQGYGYTF.

The rearrangement links TRBV6-5 to TRBJ1-3, with D possibly matching TRBD1 (5 bases). V was cut by 8 bases and J by 4 bases, with 15 bases left in between. The V gene's germline CDR1 is MNHEY and CDR2 SVGAGI. CDR3 length: 14 amino acids. Here the CDR3 DNA reads TGTGCCAGCCTATCCCGGGGGAGCGGAAACACCATATATTTT. It encodes CASLSRGSGNTIYF.

J is TRBJ1-5 and V is TRBV3-1 (or the pseudogene TRBV3-2), with D perhaps matching TRBD1 (5 bases). The CDR3 extends over 17 amino acids. In germline, CDR1 is LGHDT, CDR2 YNNKEL (reference sequence). V dropped 0 bases and J dropped 0 bases, with 12 bases sitting between them. The CDR3 nucleotides read TGTGCCAGCAGCCAAGACCCCGACAGCTATAGCAATCAGCCCCAGCATTTT. Translated: CASSQDPDSYSNQPQHF.

The rearrangement links TRBV15 to TRBJ1-4, with D perhaps TRBD1 (5 bases). V lost 0 bases to trimming and J lost 0 bases, with 8 bases between them. The V gene's germline CDR1 is LNHNV and CDR2 YYDKDF (reference sequence). CDR3 length equals 16 residues. In DNA form, the CDR3 reads TGTGCCACCAGCAGAGATGCGGGGGCAACTAATGAAAAACTGTTTTTT. Its translation is CATSRDAGATNEKLFF.

V is TRBV28 and J is TRBJ2-3; 10 positions match TRBD2. CDR1 is MDHEN and CDR2 is SYDVKM in the germline V gene. V was pared by 11 bases and J by 3 bases, with 8 bases of the junction left unmatched. The CDR3 sequence is 14 residues long. The CDR3: CAGTSGTGTDTQYF. In DNA, the CDR3 is TGTGCCGGAACTAGCGGGACTGGTACAGATACGCAGTATTTT.

This rearrangement joins TRBV28 to TRBJ2-3; the D gene is possibly TRBD2 (6 bases). The CDR3 length is 15 residues. From germline, CDR1 is MDHEN and CDR2 SYDVKM. V dropped 7 bases and J dropped 2 bases, with 16 bases sitting between them. CDR3 coding DNA: TGTGCCAGCACCGAAACCGGGGGTCACACAGATACGCAGTATTTT. Protein: CASTETGGHTDTQYF.

V is TRBV5-6 and J is TRBJ1-2, with TRBD1 as a possible D gene (6 bases). There are 15 residues in the CDR3. The germline CDR1 and CDR2 sequences are SGHDT and YYEEEE. Trimming stripped 1 base from V and 5 bases from J, with 15 bases between. The CDR3 region has the DNA TGTGCCAGCAGCTTGAATCCGCCAGGGGCATATGGCTACACCTTC. Amino acids: CASSLNPPGAYGYTF.